The 19 T cell receptor beta chains below all came from one sample that was sequenced in a study of T cells in Graves' hyperthyroidism and ophthalmopathy. Amplification targeted TCR beta CDR3 regions from RNA transcripts. Initially, a first-round RT-PCR of the TCR CDR3 employed the HTBI primer set. MiXCR, run by TCRdb on the multiplex PCR reads, gives a single entry per CDR3 protein. This table holds approximately 600,000 distinct CDR3 sequences, more than 20% found once. The sample was blood. Source of these receptors: a man aged 25 to 40 with Graves' ophthalmopathy.

The rearrangement uses TRBV6-1 and TRBJ2-2; TRBD2 matches at 14 bases. This CDR3 is built from 17 residues. V lost 6 bases, J lost 4 bases, and 7 bases stayed unmatched. Germline loops: CDR1 MNHNS, CDR2 SASEGT. CDR3 amino acids: CASSSPGLAGVTGELFF. The CDR3 DNA is TGTGCCAGCAGCTCTCCGGGACTAGCGGGAGTCACCGGGGAGCTGTTTTTT.

CDR3 sequence: CASSLFVYEQYF. DNA of the CDR3: TGTGCCAGCAGCTTATTTGTCTACGAGCAGTACTTC. The rearrangement links TRBV7-2 to TRBJ2-7; D gene unclear. Germline CDR1 and CDR2: SGHTA and FQGNSA. This CDR3 is 12 amino acids long. Trimming took off 2 bases at V and 3 bases at J, with 5 bases between the two ends.

There are many counts of this clonotype. The chain uses TRBV6-2 or TRBV6-3 and TRBJ1-5; D remains unclear. There are 16 residues in the CDR3. Germline V gives CDR1 MNHEY, CDR2 SVGEGT. With 0 bases removed from V and 6 bases from J, the gap between germline ends came to 15 bases. This CDR3 is CASSYSGVHNPQPQHF. DNA of the CDR3: TGTGCCAGCAGTTACTCTGGGGTACACAATCCTCAGCCCCAGCATTTT.

This clonotype was seen more than once but under ten times. V usage is TRBV6-1 and J usage is TRBJ1-5, with TRBD1 as a possible D gene (5 bases). Germline V gives CDR1 MNHNS, CDR2 SASEGT. Trimming cost V 2 bases and J 1 base, with 12 bases left between them. The CDR3 consists of 16 residues. The CDR3 nucleotides read TGTGCCAGCAGTGAACAGGGCGGTAAAAGCAATCAGCCCCAGCATTTT. This translates into CASSEQGGKSNQPQHF.

The genes are TRBV28 and TRBJ2-7; D gene unclear. Trimming cost V 2 bases and J 7 bases, with 15 bases left between them. The V gene's germline CDR1 is MDHEN and CDR2 SYDVKM. There are 14 residues in the CDR3. DNA of the CDR3: TGTGCCAGCAGTTTACCGGAGCCTACGCCTGAGCAGTACTTC. Translation: CASSLPEPTPEQYF.

This clonotype was seen a few times. The chain couples TRBV2 to TRBJ2-2; D unclear. The germline V and J ends were trimmed by 5 bases and 5 bases, with 9 bases remaining between them. The CDR3 is 13 amino acids. Germline assignment: CDR1 SNHLY and CDR2 FYNNEI. CDR3 DNA: TGTGCCAGCAGTTCCGACGGGACCGGGGAGCTGTTTTTT. Amino acid sequence: CASSSDGTGELFF. Variable domain in full (rest from reference TRBV2 and TRBJ2-2): EPEVTQTPSHQVTQMGQEVILRCVPISNHLYFYWYRQILGQKVEFLVSFYNNEISEKSEIFDDQFSVERPDGSNFTLKIRSTKLEDSAMYFCASSSDGTGELFFGEGSRLTVL.

This chain connects TRBV12-3 or TRBV12-4 to TRBJ2-4; D gene uncertain. V was cut by 5 bases and J by 3 bases, with 14 bases left in between. The CDR3 sequence is 15 residues long. This CDR3 is CASSDTTLGKNIQYF. CDR3 nucleotide sequence: TGTGCCAGCAGTGATACGACATTAGGCAAAAACATTCAGTACTTC.

CDR3 residues: CSSGGVRVNEQFF. The CDR3 DNA is TGCTCATCCGGGGGGGTACGAGTAAATGAGCAGTTCTTC. The chain carries TRBV29-1 and TRBJ2-1; 8 positions agree with TRBD2. In germline, CDR1 is SQVTM, CDR2 ANQGSEA. This CDR3 region has 13 residues.

About this clonotype: It may be a read error: a sequence one base away is much more abundant. The conserved phenylalanine or tryptophan normally closing the CDR3 is absent here, so this likely arose from a read error. This chain joins TRBV28 and TRBJ2-7; 7 bases are a match to TRBD1. The CDR3 extends over 16 amino acids. V gave up 3 bases and J gave up 5 bases; unmatched junction bases: 13. CDR1 is MDHEN, CDR2 SYDVKM, per germline. The CDR3: CASSFPTRGIGNEQYL. The CDR3 DNA sequence: TGTGCCAGCAGTTTCCCAACCAGGGGGATTGGGAACGAGCAGTACCTC.

This clonotype has a count of ten or more. The chain couples TRBV2 to TRBJ1-6; 12 nucleotides line up with TRBD1. The junction had 4 bases not matched to a gene; V was cut back by 7 bases and J by 6 bases. The V gene's germline CDR1 is SNHLY and CDR2 FYNNEI. This CDR3 is built from 15 residues. CDR3 in DNA: TGTGCCAGCATGAGGGGACAGGGGGCTAATTCACCCCTCCACTTT. Protein product: CASMRGQGANSPLHF.

This clonotype was picked up many times. J is TRBJ1-1 and V is TRBV5-1, with 7 positions matching TRBD1. Germline assignment: CDR1 SGHRS and CDR2 YFSETQ. V dropped 0 bases and J dropped 10; count of bases not matched to a gene: 9. This CDR3 is built from 14 residues. The CDR3 DNA follows: TGCGCCAGCAGCTTGGAGGACAGGCGGCGCGGAGCTTTCTTT. Protein: CASSLEDRRRGAFF. Filled out from reference TRBV5-1 and TRBJ1-1, the complete variable domain reads KAGVTQTPRYLIKTRGQQVTLSCSPISGHRSVSWYQQTPGQGLQFLFEYFSETQRNKGNFPGRFSGRQFSNSRSEMNVSTLELGDSALYLCASSLEDRRRGAFFGQGTRLTVV.

This chain links TRBV29-1 with TRBJ2-7, with TRBD1 matching 9 bases. With 1 base clipped from V and 0 bases from J, the junction kept 4 bases outside the gene matches. CDR1 and CDR2 (germline): SQVTM, ANQGSEA. The CDR3 length is 15 residues. The CDR3 region is CSVEGDRVSSYEQYF. CDR3 DNA sequence: TGCAGCGTTGAAGGGGACAGGGTGAGCTCCTACGAGCAGTACTTC.

The rearrangement links TRBV15 to TRBJ2-7, with no clear D. Deletions cut 0 bases from V and 3 bases from J, with 12 bases between. Germline lookup yields CDR1 LNHNV and CDR2 YYDKDF (reference sequence). The CDR3 is 15 residues long. CDR3 sequence: CATSRDRGVGYEQYF. CDR3 nucleotides: TGTGCCACCAGCAGAGATCGTGGGGTGGGCTACGAGCAGTACTTC.

This clonotype occurred many times. V usage is TRBV5-1 and J usage is TRBJ2-5; D gene unclear. Germline values: CDR1 SGHRS, CDR2 YFSETQ. The CDR3 loop spans 10 amino acids. V dropped 8 bases and J dropped 7 bases, with 9 bases sitting between them. The CDR3 sequence: CASTSVTQYF. Here the CDR3 DNA reads TGCGCCAGTACCTCGGTGACCCAGTACTTC.

This clonotype appeared a few times. V and J are TRBV5-1 and TRBJ2-5; 7 bases are a match to TRBD2. Germline CDR1 is SGHRS and CDR2 is YFSETQ. The CDR3 totals 16 residues. Losses at the gene ends were 4 bases for V and 5 bases for J; bases not matched to a gene: 14. The CDR3: CASSPMGGRAGETQYF. CDR3 coding DNA: TGCGCCAGCAGCCCTATGGGCGGGAGAGCTGGGGAGACCCAGTACTTC.

The chain links TRBV4-3 to TRBJ2-7; D may be TRBD1 (6 bases). This CDR3 contains 14 residues. Germline values: CDR1 LGHNA, CDR2 YSLEER. With 6 bases removed from V and 0 bases from J, the gap between germline ends came to 12 bases. The CDR3 is CASRRTVDSYEQYF. CDR3 bases: TGCGCCAGCAGAAGGACAGTCGACTCCTACGAGCAGTACTTC.

This clonotype came up a few times. The V and J genes are TRBV5-1 and TRBJ2-1; 8 bases are a match to TRBD2. The trim removed 2 bases at V and 8 bases at J, leaving 6 bases unmatched. Germline V gene lookup returns CDR1 SGHRS and CDR2 YFSETQ. The CDR3 runs 14 residues. The DNA of the CDR3 is TGCGCCAGCAGCTTCGGGACTAGGATGGATGAGCAGTTCTTC. Residues: CASSFGTRMDEQFF.

CDR3 amino acids: CASSSNRGPGNEKLFF. The CDR3 nucleotides are TGTGCCAGCAGCTCAAACAGGGGGCCGGGTAATGAAAAACTGTTTTTT. V usage is TRBV7-2 and J usage is TRBJ1-4; 9 bases match TRBD1. The ends lost 4 bases at V and 4 bases at J; junction bases unmatched: 7. The germline gives CDR1 SGHTA, CDR2 FQGNSA. This CDR3 contains 16 residues.

This clonotype was seen more than once but under ten times. The V call is TRBV5-1, the J call TRBJ1-2; D remains unclear. Germline CDR1 reads SGHRS; CDR2 reads YFSETQ. There are 13 residues in the CDR3. V was pared by 0 bases and J by 5 bases, with 8 bases between. The CDR3 here is CASSLVSGYGYTF. DNA of the CDR3: TGCGCCAGCAGCTTGGTTTCAGGATATGGCTACACCTTC.